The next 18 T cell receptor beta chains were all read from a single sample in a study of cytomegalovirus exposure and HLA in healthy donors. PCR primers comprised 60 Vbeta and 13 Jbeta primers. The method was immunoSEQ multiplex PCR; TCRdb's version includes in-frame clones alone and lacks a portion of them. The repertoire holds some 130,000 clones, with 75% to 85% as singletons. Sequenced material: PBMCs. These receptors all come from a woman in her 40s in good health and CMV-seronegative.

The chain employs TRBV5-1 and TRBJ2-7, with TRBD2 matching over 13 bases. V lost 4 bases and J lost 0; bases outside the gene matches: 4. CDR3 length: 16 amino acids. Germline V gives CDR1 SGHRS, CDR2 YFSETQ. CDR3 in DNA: TGCGCCAGCAGCCCCGGGACTAGCGGGGTCTCCTACGAGCAGTACTTC. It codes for CASSPGTSGVSYEQYF.

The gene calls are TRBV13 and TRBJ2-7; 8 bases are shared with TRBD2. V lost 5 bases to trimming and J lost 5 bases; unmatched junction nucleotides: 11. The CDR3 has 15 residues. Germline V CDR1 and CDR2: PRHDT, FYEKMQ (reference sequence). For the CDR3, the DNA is TGTGCCAGCAGCGCCGGGGGGGCAGGAGCCCACGAGCAGTACTTC. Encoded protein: CASSAGGAGAHEQYF.

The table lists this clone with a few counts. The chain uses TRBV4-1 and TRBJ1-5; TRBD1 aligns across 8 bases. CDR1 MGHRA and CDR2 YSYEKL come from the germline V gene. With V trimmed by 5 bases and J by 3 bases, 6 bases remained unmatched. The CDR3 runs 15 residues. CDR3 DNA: TGCGCCAGCAGCGAGACAGGGGACCCCAATCAGCCCCAGCATTTT. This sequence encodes CASSETGDPNQPQHF.

This CDR3 is CASSQGPQQYF. The CDR3 nucleotides are TGTGCCAGCAGCCAAGGGCCACAGCAGTACTTC. This chain links TRBV14 with TRBJ2-7; no clear D. CDR1 is SGHDN and CDR2 is FVKESK in the germline V gene. V lost 1 base, J lost 8 bases, and 6 bases lay in between. The CDR3 runs 11 residues.

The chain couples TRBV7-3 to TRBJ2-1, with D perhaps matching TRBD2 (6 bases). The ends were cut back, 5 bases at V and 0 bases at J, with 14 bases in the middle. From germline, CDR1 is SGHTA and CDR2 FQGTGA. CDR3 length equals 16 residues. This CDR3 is CASSTRGAASYNEQFF. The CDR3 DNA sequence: TGTGCCAGCAGCACCCGCGGGGCGGCCTCCTACAATGAGCAGTTCTTC.

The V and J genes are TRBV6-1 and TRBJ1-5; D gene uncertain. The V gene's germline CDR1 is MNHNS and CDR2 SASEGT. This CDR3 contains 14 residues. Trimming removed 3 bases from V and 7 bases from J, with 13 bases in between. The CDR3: CASSDWGGWQPQHF. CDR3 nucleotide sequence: TGTGCCAGCAGTGATTGGGGAGGTTGGCAGCCCCAGCATTTT.

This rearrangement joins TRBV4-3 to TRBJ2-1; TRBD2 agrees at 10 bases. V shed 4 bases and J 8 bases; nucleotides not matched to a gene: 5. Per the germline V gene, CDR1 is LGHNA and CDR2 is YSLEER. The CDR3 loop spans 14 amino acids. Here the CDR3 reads CASSPGTSVDEQFF. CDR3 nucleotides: TGCGCCAGCAGCCCCGGGACTAGCGTCGATGAGCAGTTCTTC.

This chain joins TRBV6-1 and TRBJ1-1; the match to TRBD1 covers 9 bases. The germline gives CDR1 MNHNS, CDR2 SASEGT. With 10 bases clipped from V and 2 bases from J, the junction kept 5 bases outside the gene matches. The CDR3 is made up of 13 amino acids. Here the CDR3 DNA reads TGTGCCACAAAGGGACAGGGCAACACTGAAGCTTTCTTT. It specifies CATKGQGNTEAFF.

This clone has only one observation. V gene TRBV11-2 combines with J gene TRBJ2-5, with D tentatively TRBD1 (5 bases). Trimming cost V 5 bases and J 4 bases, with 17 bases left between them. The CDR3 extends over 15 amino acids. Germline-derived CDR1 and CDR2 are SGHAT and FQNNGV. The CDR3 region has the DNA TGTGCCAGCAGCATAGGAAGGGGTGGGGCAGAGACCCAGTACTTC. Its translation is CASSIGRGGAETQYF.

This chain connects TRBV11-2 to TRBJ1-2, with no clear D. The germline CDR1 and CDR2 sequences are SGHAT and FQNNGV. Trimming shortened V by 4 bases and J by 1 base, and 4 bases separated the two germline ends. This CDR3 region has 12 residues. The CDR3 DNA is TGTGCCAGCAGCTCCAGTAACTATGGCTACACCTTC. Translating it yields CASSSSNYGYTF.

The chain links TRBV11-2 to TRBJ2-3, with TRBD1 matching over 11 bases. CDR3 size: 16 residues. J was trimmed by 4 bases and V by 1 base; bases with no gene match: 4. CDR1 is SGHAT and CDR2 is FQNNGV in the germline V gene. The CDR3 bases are TGTGCCAGCAGCTTAGCGGGACAGGGGGTATCAGATACGCAGTATTTT. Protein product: CASSLAGQGVSDTQYF.

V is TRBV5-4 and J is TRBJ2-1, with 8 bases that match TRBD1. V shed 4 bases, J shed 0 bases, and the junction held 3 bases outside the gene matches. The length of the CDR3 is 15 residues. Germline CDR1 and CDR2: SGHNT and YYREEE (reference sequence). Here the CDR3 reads CASSADRGSYNEQFF. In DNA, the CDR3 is TGTGCCAGCAGCGCTGACAGGGGCTCCTACAATGAGCAGTTCTTC.

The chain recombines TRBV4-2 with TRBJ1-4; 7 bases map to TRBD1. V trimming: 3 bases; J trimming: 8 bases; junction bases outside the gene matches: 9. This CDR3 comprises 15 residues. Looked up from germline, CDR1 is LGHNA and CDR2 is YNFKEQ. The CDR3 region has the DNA TGTGCCAGCAGCCATAACACAGGGGCGGGGGAAAAACTGTTTTTT. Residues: CASSHNTGAGEKLFF.

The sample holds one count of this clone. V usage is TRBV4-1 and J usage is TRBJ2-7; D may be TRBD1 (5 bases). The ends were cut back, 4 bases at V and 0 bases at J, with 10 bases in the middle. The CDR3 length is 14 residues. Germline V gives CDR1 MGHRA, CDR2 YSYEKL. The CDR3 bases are TGCGCCAGCAGCCGGGGCGGCTCCTCCTACGAGCAGTACTTC. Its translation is CASSRGGSSYEQYF.

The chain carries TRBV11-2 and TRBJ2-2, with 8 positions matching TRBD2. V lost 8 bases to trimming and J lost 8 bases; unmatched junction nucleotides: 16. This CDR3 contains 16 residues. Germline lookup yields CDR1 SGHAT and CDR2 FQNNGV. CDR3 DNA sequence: TGTGCCAGCGGACCGACTAGCGCAATGGGGGGAGGGGAGCTGTTTTTT. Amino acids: CASGPTSAMGGGELFF.

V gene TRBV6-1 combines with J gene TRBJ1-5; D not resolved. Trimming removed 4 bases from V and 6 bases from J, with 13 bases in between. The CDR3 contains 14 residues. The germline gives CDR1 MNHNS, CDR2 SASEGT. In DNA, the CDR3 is TGTGCCAGCAGTGGGCCAGTGCAGGTTCAGCCCCAGCATTTT. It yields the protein CASSGPVQVQPQHF.

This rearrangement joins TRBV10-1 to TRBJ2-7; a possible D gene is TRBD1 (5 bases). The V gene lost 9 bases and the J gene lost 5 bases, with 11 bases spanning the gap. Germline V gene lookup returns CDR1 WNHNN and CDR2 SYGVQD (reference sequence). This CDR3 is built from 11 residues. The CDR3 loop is CASPARDEQYF. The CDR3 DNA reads TGCGCCAGTCCTGCCAGGGACGAGCAGTACTTC.

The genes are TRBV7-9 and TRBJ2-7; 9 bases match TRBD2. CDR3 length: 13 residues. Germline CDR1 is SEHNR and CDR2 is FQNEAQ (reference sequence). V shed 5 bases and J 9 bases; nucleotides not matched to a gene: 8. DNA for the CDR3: TGTGCCAGCAGCCCCGGGACTAGCAAAGGGCAGTACTTC. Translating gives CASSPGTSKGQYF.